These 28 T cell receptor beta chains originate from one sample sequenced in a study of blood T cell repertoires in COVID-19. The protocol was immunoSEQ multiplex PCR, while the TCRdb copy is restricted to in-frame clones and leaves out a portion. The sample contains about 82,000 clones, around 80% of which appear only once. The sample comprised peripheral blood. These receptors were collected from a woman between 40 and 50 years old with active or convalescent COVID-19.

J is TRBJ1-2 and V is TRBV5-6, with D unresolved. The germline V and J ends were trimmed by 4 bases and 4 bases, with 11 bases remaining between them. CDR3 length equals 13 residues. In germline, CDR1 is SGHDT, CDR2 YYEEEE. The DNA of the CDR3 is TGTGCCAGCAGCCTGCCGGGAGGCTATGGCTACACCTTC. It translates to CASSLPGGYGYTF.

This clone was observed a few times. The chain has TRBV4-2 and TRBJ2-1; D gene uncertain. The V end lost 3 bases, the J end lost 8 bases, and 11 bases lay between the germline ends. Germline-derived CDR1 and CDR2 are LGHNA and YNFKEQ. The CDR3 runs to 13 residues. The CDR3 loop reads CASSQTERDEQFF. The CDR3 nucleotides are TGTGCCAGCAGCCAGACTGAGAGAGATGAGCAGTTCTTC.

The chain combines TRBV7-9 with TRBJ1-3; 7 positions agree with TRBD1. Germline V gene sequence: CDR1 SEHNR, CDR2 FQNEAQ (reference sequence). This CDR3 spans 15 amino acids. J gave up 2 bases and V 4 bases, and 5 bases lay outside the gene matches. The CDR3 DNA is TGTGCCAGCAGCTCTAGCAGGGGGACTGGAAACACCATATATTTT. It encodes CASSSSRGTGNTIYF.

CDR3 bases: TGCGCCAGCAGTCAATCTGACAGGGGAGGGGGGCGCGATGAGCAGTTCTTC. This sequence encodes CASSQSDRGGGRDEQFF. V gene TRBV23-1 combines with J gene TRBJ2-1; D is possibly TRBD1 (8 bases). TRBV23-1 is noted as an ORF with a role that remains uncertain. The CDR3 runs 17 residues. With 0 bases removed from V and 8 bases from J, the gap between germline ends came to 20 bases.

This clone appeared many times. The chain employs TRBV27 and TRBJ2-3; TRBD2 matches 10 bases. CDR3 length: 14 residues. V lost 5 bases, J lost 5 bases, and 4 bases stayed unmatched. The germline V gene encodes CDR1 MNHEY and CDR2 SMNVEV (reference sequence). As DNA, the CDR3 is TGTGCCAGCAGTCCGAGGACTAGCGGAGATACGCAGTATTTT. This codes for CASSPRTSGDTQYF.

The rearrangement links TRBV11-3 to TRBJ2-7, with D perhaps TRBD1 (5 bases). Germline V CDR1 and CDR2: SGHNT, YENEEA. Trimming pared 1 base from V and 2 bases from J, leaving 15 bases between. This CDR3 has 16 residues. CDR3 bases: TGTGCCAGCAGCTTAGTTGCCTCAGACAGCACCTACGAGCAGTACTTC. Amino acids: CASSLVASDSTYEQYF.

V usage is TRBV7-9 and J usage is TRBJ1-3, with TRBD1 as a possible D gene (6 bases). V shed 5 bases and J shed 1 base, with 15 bases lying between them. CDR1 is SEHNR and CDR2 is FQNEAQ in the germline V gene (reference sequence). This CDR3 has 16 amino acids. CDR3 amino acids: CASSPTGLTSGNTIYF. The CDR3 bases are TGTGCCAGCAGCCCCACAGGGCTAACGTCTGGAAACACCATATATTTT.

The CDR3 region is CASSAGDDGEQYF. The CDR3 coding sequence is TGTGCCAGCTCGGCAGGGGATGACGGCGAGCAGTACTTC. The rearrangement links TRBV18 to TRBJ2-7, with D perhaps matching TRBD1 (6 bases). Trimming cost V 6 bases and J 6 bases, with 15 bases left between them. The CDR3 runs 13 residues. From germline, CDR1 is KGHSH and CDR2 LQKENI.

The V gene is TRBV7-2, the J gene TRBJ2-5, with 13 bases lining up with TRBD2. The V and J ends lost 1 base and 7 bases, in that order; junction bases with no gene match: 3. The length of the CDR3 is 15 residues. Germline-derived CDR1 and CDR2 are SGHTA and FQGNSA. The CDR3 here is CASSLGTSGGGTQYF. In DNA, the CDR3 is TGTGCCAGCAGCTTAGGGACTAGCGGGGGAGGGACCCAGTACTTC.

CDR3 protein: CASSWTGDGYTF. The CDR3 DNA sequence: TGTGCCAGCAGTTGGACAGGGGATGGCTACACCTTC. The chain combines TRBV6-2 or TRBV6-3 with TRBJ1-2; 9 bases align to TRBD1. The CDR3 covers 12 residues. CDR1 and CDR2 from the germline V gene are MNHEY and SVGEGT. Germline trimming cut 4 bases from V and 6 bases from J; bases unmatched to any gene: 0.

The chain has TRBV28 and TRBJ2-2; D unresolved. Germline CDR1 MDHEN, CDR2 SYDVKM. With 1 base removed from V and 6 bases from J, the gap between germline ends came to 3 bases. The CDR3 has 12 residues. The DNA for the CDR3 is TGTGCCAGCAGTTTATCTTCCGGGGAGCTGTTTTTT. This codes for CASSLSSGELFF. The entire variable domain, with the rest obtained from reference TRBV28 and TRBJ2-2, is as follows: DVKVTQSSRYLVKRTGEKVFLECVQDMDHENMFWYRQDPGLGLRLIYFSYDVKMKEKGDIPEGYSVSREKKERFSLILESASTNQTSMYLCASSLSSGELFFGEGSRLTVL.

The chain links TRBV19 to TRBJ2-5; D might be TRBD2 (6 bases). Germline V CDR1 and CDR2: LNHDA, SQIVND (reference sequence). V was cut by 9 bases and J by 7 bases, with 18 bases left in between. The length of the CDR3 is 13 residues. CDR3 protein: CASSLTGVGTQYF. Written as DNA, the CDR3 is TGTGCCAGCTCCCTCACGGGGGTGGGGACCCAGTACTTC. Combining the CDR3 with reference TRBV19 and TRBJ2-5 gives the whole variable domain DGGITQSPKYLFRKEGQNVTLSCEQNLNHDAMYWYRQDPGQGLRLIYYSQIVNDFQKGDIAEGYSVSREKKESFPLTVTSAQKNPTAFYLCASSLTGVGTQYFGPGTRLLVL.

This clone was counted between two and nine times. The V gene is TRBV6-6, the J gene TRBJ2-3, with TRBD1 as a possible D gene (6 bases). Per the germline V gene, CDR1 is MNHNY and CDR2 is SVGAGI (reference sequence). The ends were cut back, 0 bases at V and 6 bases at J, with 16 bases in the middle. The CDR3 runs to 16 residues. The CDR3 is CASSYSPGQFRDTQYF. CDR3 DNA: TGTGCCAGCAGTTACTCGCCCGGACAGTTTCGGGATACGCAGTATTTT.

This chain uses TRBV13 with TRBJ2-7; 8 bases match TRBD2. Trimming at V came to 2 bases and at J to 1 base, leaving 4 bases not matched to a gene. This CDR3 comprises 15 residues. Per the germline V gene, CDR1 is PRHDT and CDR2 is FYEKMQ (reference sequence). The CDR3 region has the DNA TGTGCCAGCAGCTTAACTAGCGGTGAGTCCTACGAGCAGTACTTC. Translated: CASSLTSGESYEQYF.

This clone has a handful of counts. The V and J genes are TRBV4-3 and TRBJ1-1; unclear D gene. This CDR3 has 15 amino acids. Germline CDR1 and CDR2: LGHNA and YSLEER. V was shortened by 1 base and J by 3 bases, with 12 bases between the two germline ends. CDR3 amino acids: CASSQGAGRDTEAFF. CDR3 coding DNA: TGCGCCAGCAGCCAAGGGGCGGGTAGGGACACTGAAGCTTTCTTT.

The chain combines TRBV18 with TRBJ2-6; D unclear. CDR1 KGHSH and CDR2 LQKENI come from the germline V gene. The V end was cut by 1 base, the J end by 7 bases, with 23 bases between. The length of the CDR3 is 19 residues. This CDR3 is CASSPLKLDGPGRANVLTF. CDR3 nucleotides: TGTGCCAGCTCACCACTAAAATTAGACGGCCCGGGTCGAGCCAACGTCCTGACTTTC.

Only a few counts were recorded for this clone. This rearrangement joins TRBV19 to TRBJ2-3; 12 nucleotides match TRBD2. This CDR3 is built from 16 residues. Germline CDR1 reads LNHDA; CDR2 reads SQIVND (reference sequence). With V trimmed by 4 bases and J by 2 bases, 4 bases remained unmatched. The CDR3 protein is CASSTPSGRDTDTQYF. CDR3 nucleotide sequence: TGTGCCAGTAGTACCCCTAGCGGGAGGGACACAGATACGCAGTATTTT.

With regard to this clone: Its ends do not fully match the called genes, so a read error is possible. The genes are TRBV5-1 and TRBJ2-2; 8 nucleotides line up with TRBD2. This CDR3 has 16 amino acids. The germline gives CDR1 SGHRS, CDR2 YFSETQ. CDR3 DNA: TGCGCCAGCAGGTTGGATTCCGGGACTAGGGCCGGGGAGCTGTTTTTT. This gives the protein CASRLDSGTRAGELFF.

The chain's CDR3 is CASSPELGEQFF. CDR3 coding DNA: TGTGCCAGCAGCCCGGAGCTGGGTGAGCAGTTCTTC. The rearrangement joins TRBV11-2 to TRBJ2-1; no clear D gene. The CDR3 loop spans 12 amino acids. CDR1 and CDR2 from the germline V gene are SGHAT and FQNNGV. The V end was cut by 5 bases, the J end by 9 bases, with 11 bases between.

The gene calls are TRBV10-3 and TRBJ1-2; D is uncertain. CDR3 length equals 13 residues. The ends were cut back, 3 bases at V and 1 base at J, with 6 bases in the middle. Germline V gives CDR1 ENHRY, CDR2 SYGVKD. The CDR3 DNA reads as TGTGCCATCAGTGAACGGTTTAACTATGGCTACACCTTC. Translated, it gives CAISERFNYGYTF.

The rearrangement uses TRBV11-2 and TRBJ1-2; unclear D gene. CDR1 is SGHAT and CDR2 is FQNNGV in the germline V gene. The CDR3 sequence is 12 residues long. The V end lost 1 base, the J end lost 8 bases, and 8 bases lay between the germline ends. CDR3 protein: CASSLGVGGYTF. The CDR3 DNA sequence: TGTGCCAGCAGCTTAGGGGTCGGGGGCTACACCTTC.

The CDR3 DNA follows: TGCGCCAGCAGCTTTGGCGACAGGGGGCCTGGAGAGACCCAGTACTTC. Encoded protein: CASSFGDRGPGETQYF. V gene TRBV5-1 combines with J gene TRBJ2-5; 10 nucleotides align to TRBD1. J was trimmed by 4 bases and V by 2 bases; bases with no gene match: 8. Germline CDR1 reads SGHRS; CDR2 reads YFSETQ. The CDR3 has 16 residues.

The rearrangement uses TRBV10-3 and TRBJ2-2; D is undetermined. Germline V gene data show CDR1 as ENHRY and CDR2 as SYGVKD. The CDR3 sequence is 15 residues long. Deletions cut 2 bases from V and 5 bases from J, with 12 bases between. CDR3 in amino acids: CAISEVARATGELFF. CDR3 sequence (DNA): TGTGCCATCAGTGAGGTAGCACGAGCTACCGGGGAGCTGTTTTTT.

The rearrangement links TRBV24-1 to TRBJ2-2; no definite D call. CDR1 KGHDR and CDR2 SFDVKD come from the germline V gene. The V and J ends lost 5 bases and 6 bases respectively, with 12 bases between them. The CDR3 is 14 residues long. The CDR3 loop is CATSGVQFPGELFF. The DNA of the CDR3 is TGTGCCACCAGTGGTGTACAGTTCCCCGGGGAGCTGTTTTTT.

The rearrangement links TRBV6-2 or TRBV6-3 to TRBJ2-3; the D gene is possibly TRBD2 (5 bases). The CDR3 has 13 residues. Germline loops: CDR1 MNHEY, CDR2 SVGEGT. Trimming stripped 6 bases from V and 7 bases from J, with 14 bases between. CDR3 DNA: TGTGCCAGCAGACCTGTGGGGAGCCATACGCAGTATTTT. It translates to CASRPVGSHTQYF.

This rearrangement joins TRBV28 to TRBJ1-1; D is unresolved. The germline V and J ends were trimmed by 6 bases and 0 bases, with 11 bases remaining between them. This CDR3 has 14 residues. Germline loops: CDR1 MDHEN, CDR2 SYDVKM. The CDR3 here is CASRRPQMNTEAFF. The CDR3 DNA sequence: TGTGCCAGCAGGCGTCCACAGATGAACACTGAAGCTTTCTTT.

CDR3 in DNA: TGTGCCAGCAGTGAATTCGAGGGAGGCTACACCTTC. Translation gives CASSEFEGGYTF. The chain recombines TRBV25-1 with TRBJ1-2; no definite D call. The CDR3 has 12 amino acids. Germline V gene sequence: CDR1 MGHDK, CDR2 SYGVNS. V lost 1 base to trimming and J lost 8 bases, with 8 bases between them.

V and J are TRBV10-1 and TRBJ1-2, with TRBD1 matching over 8 bases. J lost 4 bases, V lost 2 bases, and 15 bases had no gene match. The germline V gene encodes CDR1 WNHNN and CDR2 SYGVQD (reference sequence). The CDR3 has 18 amino acids. The CDR3, as DNA: TGCGCCAGCAGTGAGGGCAGGGGGCACCAATGGGAGCTCTATGGCTACACCTTC. Translated: CASSEGRGHQWELYGYTF.